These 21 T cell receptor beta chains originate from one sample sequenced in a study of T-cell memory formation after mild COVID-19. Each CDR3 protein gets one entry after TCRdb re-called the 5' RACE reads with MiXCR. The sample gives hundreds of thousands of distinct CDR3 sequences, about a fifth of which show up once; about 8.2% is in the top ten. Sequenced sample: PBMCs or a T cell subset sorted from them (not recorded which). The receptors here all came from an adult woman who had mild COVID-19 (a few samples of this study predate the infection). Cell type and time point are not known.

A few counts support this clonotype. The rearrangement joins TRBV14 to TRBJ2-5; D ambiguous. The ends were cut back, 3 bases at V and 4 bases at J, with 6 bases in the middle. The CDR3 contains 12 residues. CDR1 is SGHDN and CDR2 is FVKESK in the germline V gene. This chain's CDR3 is CASSHTIETQYF. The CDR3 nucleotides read TGTGCCAGCAGCCACACCATAGAGACCCAGTACTTC.

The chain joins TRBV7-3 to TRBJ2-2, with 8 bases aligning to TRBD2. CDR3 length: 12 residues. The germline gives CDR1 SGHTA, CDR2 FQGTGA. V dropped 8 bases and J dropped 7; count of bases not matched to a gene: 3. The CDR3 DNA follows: TGTGCCAGCGGTAGCGGGGACGGGGAGCTGTTTTTT. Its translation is CASGSGDGELFF.

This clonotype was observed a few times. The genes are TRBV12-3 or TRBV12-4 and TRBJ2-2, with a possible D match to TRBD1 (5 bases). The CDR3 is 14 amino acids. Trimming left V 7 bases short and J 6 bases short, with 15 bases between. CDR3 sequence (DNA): TGTGCCAGCATCATAAGGGGCTGGTCCGGGGAGCTGTTTTTT. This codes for CASIIRGWSGELFF.

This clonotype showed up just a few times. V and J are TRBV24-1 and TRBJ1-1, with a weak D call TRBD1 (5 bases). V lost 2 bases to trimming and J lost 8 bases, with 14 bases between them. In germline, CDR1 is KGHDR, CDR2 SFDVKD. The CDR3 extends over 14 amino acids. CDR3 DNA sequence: TGTGCCACCAGTGATTGGAAAAGGACACTGGAAGCTTTCTTT. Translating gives CATSDWKRTLEAFF.

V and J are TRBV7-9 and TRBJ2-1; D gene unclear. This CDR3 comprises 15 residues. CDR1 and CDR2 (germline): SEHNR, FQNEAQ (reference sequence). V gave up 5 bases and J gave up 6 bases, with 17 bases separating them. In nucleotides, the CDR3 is TGTGCCAGCAGCCCCCTCCCAAGCCGGTCCAATGAGCAGTTCTTC. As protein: CASSPLPSRSNEQFF.

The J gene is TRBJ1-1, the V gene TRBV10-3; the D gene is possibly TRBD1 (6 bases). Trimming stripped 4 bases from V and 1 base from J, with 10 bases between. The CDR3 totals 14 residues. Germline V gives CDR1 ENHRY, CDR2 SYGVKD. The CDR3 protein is CAISGGQTNTEAFF. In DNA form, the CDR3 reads TGTGCCATCAGTGGCGGACAGACGAACACTGAAGCTTTCTTT.

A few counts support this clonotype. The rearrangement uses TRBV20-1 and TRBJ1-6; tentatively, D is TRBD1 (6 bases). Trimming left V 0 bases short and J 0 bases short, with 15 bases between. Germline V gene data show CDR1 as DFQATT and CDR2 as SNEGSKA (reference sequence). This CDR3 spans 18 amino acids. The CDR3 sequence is CSAREGETGYSYNSPLHF. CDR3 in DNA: TGCAGTGCTAGAGAGGGGGAGACAGGCTACTCCTATAATTCACCCCTCCACTTT.

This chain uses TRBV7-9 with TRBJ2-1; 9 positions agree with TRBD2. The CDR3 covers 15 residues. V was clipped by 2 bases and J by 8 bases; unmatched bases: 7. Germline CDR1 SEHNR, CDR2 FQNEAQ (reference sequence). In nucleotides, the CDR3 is TGTGCCAGCAGCTTACTAGCGGGGTCCGCTCATGAGCAGTTCTTC. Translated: CASSLLAGSAHEQFF.

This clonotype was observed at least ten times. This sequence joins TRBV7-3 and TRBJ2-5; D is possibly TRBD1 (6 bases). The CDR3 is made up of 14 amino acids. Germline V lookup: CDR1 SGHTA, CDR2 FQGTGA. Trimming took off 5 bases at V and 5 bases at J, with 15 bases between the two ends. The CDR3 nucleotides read TGTGCCAGCAGCCCAGGCCCAGGGGTTGAGACCCAGTACTTC. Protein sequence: CASSPGPGVETQYF.

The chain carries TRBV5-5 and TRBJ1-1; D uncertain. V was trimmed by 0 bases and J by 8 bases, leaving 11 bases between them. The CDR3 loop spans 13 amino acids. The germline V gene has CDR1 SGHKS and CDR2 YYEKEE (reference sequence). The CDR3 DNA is TGTGCCAGCAGCTTGGAAGCCGGGCCAGAAGCTTTCTTT. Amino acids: CASSLEAGPEAFF.

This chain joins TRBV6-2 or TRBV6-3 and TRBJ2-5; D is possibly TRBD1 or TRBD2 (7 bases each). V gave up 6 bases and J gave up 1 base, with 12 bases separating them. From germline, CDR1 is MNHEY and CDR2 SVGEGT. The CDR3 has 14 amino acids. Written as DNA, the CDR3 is TGTGCCAGCAGGGGGGGGGACAGCCAAGAGACCCAGTACTTC. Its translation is CASRGGDSQETQYF.

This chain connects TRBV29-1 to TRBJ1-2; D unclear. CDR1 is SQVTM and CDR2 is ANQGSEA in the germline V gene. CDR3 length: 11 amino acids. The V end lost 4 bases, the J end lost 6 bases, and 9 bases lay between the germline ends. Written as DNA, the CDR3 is TGCAGCGTTGGAGAAGCGGATGGCTACACCTTC. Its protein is CSVGEADGYTF.

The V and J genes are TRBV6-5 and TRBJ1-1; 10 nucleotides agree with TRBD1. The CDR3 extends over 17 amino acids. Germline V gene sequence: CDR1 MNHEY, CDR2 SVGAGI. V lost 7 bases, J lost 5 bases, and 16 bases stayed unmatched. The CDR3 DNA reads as TGTGCCAGCACGGACAGGGGGACCAGTCTGGGTTTAACTGAAGCTTTCTTT. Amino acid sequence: CASTDRGTSLGLTEAFF.

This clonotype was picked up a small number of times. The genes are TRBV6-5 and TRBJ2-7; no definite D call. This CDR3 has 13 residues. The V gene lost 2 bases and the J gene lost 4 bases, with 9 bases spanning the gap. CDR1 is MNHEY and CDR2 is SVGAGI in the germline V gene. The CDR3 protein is CASSYGPIYEQYF. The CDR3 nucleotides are TGTGCCAGCAGTTACGGTCCAATTTACGAGCAGTACTTC.

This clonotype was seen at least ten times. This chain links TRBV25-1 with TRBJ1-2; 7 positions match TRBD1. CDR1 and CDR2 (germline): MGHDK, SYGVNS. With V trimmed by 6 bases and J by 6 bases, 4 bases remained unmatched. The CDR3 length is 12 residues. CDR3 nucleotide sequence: TGTGCCAGCAGGGGACAGTTCGATGGCTACACCTTC. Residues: CASRGQFDGYTF.

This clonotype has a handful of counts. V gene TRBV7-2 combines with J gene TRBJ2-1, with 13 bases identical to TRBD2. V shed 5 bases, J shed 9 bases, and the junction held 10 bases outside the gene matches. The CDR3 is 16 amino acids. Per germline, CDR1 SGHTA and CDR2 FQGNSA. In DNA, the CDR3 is TGTGCCAGCAGCCGACTCGGGACTAGCGGGATAGCTGAGCAGTTCTTC. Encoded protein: CASSRLGTSGIAEQFF.

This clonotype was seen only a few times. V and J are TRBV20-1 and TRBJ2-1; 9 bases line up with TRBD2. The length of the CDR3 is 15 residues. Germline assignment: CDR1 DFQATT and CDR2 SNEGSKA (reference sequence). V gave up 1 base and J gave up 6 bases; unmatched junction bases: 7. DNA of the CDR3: TGCAGTGCTAGAGCTCGGCTAGCGGGATTCAATGAGCAGTTCTTC. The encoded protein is CSARARLAGFNEQFF.

The chain's CDR3 is CASSLKGEQHGELFF. The CDR3 region has the DNA TGCGCCAGCAGCCTAAAGGGGGAACAGCACGGGGAGCTGTTTTTT. The gene calls are TRBV4-3 and TRBJ2-2, with D perhaps TRBD1 (6 bases). The CDR3 is made up of 15 amino acids. V dropped 4 bases and J dropped 7 bases, with 16 bases sitting between them. Germline V gene data show CDR1 as LGHNA and CDR2 as YSLEER.

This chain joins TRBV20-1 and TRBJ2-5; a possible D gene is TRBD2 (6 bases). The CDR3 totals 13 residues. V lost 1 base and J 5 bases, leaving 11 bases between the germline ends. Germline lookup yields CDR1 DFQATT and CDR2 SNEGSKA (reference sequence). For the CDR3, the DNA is TGCAGTGCTAGAGCTCAGCGGGTGGAGACCCAGTACTTC. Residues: CSARAQRVETQYF.

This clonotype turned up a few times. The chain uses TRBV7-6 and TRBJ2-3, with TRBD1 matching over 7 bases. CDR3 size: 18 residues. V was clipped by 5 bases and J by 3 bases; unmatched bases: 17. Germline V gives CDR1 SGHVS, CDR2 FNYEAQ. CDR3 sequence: CASSLGGAGGFWTDTQYF. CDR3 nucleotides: TGTGCCAGCAGCCTCGGTGGTGCAGGGGGTTTTTGGACAGATACGCAGTATTTT.

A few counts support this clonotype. The chain's CDR3 is CASSLWQVGYEQFF. In DNA form, the CDR3 reads TGCGCCAGCAGCTTGTGGCAGGTAGGCTATGAGCAGTTCTTC. The V gene is TRBV5-1, the J gene TRBJ2-1, with D uncertain. This CDR3 comprises 14 residues. Trimming cost V 1 base and J 8 bases, with 13 bases left between them. Germline V gene sequence: CDR1 SGHRS, CDR2 YFSETQ.